This T cell receptor beta chain was identified in a study of response to subunit inactivated influenza vaccine. One entry per CDR3 protein results from TCRdb running MiXCR on the RT-PCR reads. The sample has 860,000 or so distinct CDR3 sequences, approximately 22% seen once. This clonotype was sampled from a man aged 45 to 65 who received an inactivated influenza vaccine. The input for sequencing was PBMCs from blood, taken 5 to 6 days after vaccination.

CDR3 sequence reads: CASSLNFAEQLNSPLHF. CDR3 DNA: TGCGCCAGCAGCTTGAATTTTGCGGAACAGCTAAATTCACCCCTCCACTTT. The chain links TRBV5-1 to TRBJ1-6; no reliable D call. Deletions cut 1 base from V and 7 bases from J, with 18 bases between. Looked up from germline, CDR1 is SGHRS and CDR2 is YFSETQ. CDR3 size: 17 residues.